This TCR beta chain was observed in a study of T-cell memory formation after mild COVID-19. Libraries for TCRalpha and TCRbeta carried sample barcodes and unique molecular identifiers via 5'RACE. Via MiXCR, TCRdb re-called the 5' RACE reads, giving one row per CDR3 protein. The table includes about 350,000 distinct CDR3 sequences, approximately 14% detected once. Per germline, CDR1 DFQATT and CDR2 SNEGSKA (reference sequence). There are 15 residues in the CDR3. Trimming removed 2 bases at V and 4 bases at J, with 17 bases between. Findings and limits, study-wide: Most CD4+ clones that shrank were in CM and EM, while CD8+ ones turned up in EMRA.

As concerns this clonotype: Its antigen is not known.

The clonotype comes from a man aged 18-30 years who had mild COVID-19 (a few samples of this study predate the infection). Cell type and time point are not known. The rearrangement uses TRBV20-1 and TRBJ1-2, with a tentative D call TRBD1 (5 bases). The sequencing input was PBMCs or a T cell subset sorted from them (not recorded which). The CDR3: CSARLGPQPLYGYTF. The CDR3 bases are TGCAGTGCTAGATTGGGGCCCCAGCCCCTCTATGGCTACACCTTC.